The clone carrying this T cell receptor (beta chain) is a singleton in its sample. These data are taken from a study of blood T cell repertoires in COVID-19. Across the study: Italy, Spain and the United States were the sources of the convalescent and acute COVID-19 samples. PBMCs, B-cell-depleted T cells, or T cells provided the cDNA or gDNA that made up the material.

V shed 0 bases, J shed 6 bases, and the junction held 11 bases outside the gene matches. CDR3 length equals 16 residues. Germline assignment: CDR1 SQVTM and CDR2 ANQGSEA. Assay: immunoSEQ multiplex PCR; the TCRdb copy retains only in-frame clones and omits some. The sample yields approximately 150,000 clones, around 83% seen once. The sequenced sample consisted of peripheral blood. The chain carries TRBV29-1 and TRBJ1-1, with 9 bases lining up with TRBD1. The clonotype was recovered from a woman between 50 and 59 years old in a cohort sampled during active or convalescent COVID-19. CDR3 DNA: TGCAGCGTTGAAGACCTACAGGGGGCGCGAGGCGCTGAAGCTTTCTTT. This codes for CSVEDLQGARGAEAFF.